The 28 T cell receptor beta chains below were found in one sample sequenced in a study of blood T cell repertoires in COVID-19. Measured with immunoSEQ multiplex PCR; TCRdb has only the in-frame clones, and not every one. The data contain around 290,000 clones, around 90% of them singletons. Sequenced input: PBMCs or T cells enriched from blood (not recorded which). The receptors were sampled from a woman in her thirties or forties who had recovered from COVID-19.

The rearrangement links TRBV2 to TRBJ2-7; the match to TRBD1 covers 9 bases. The CDR3 is 14 residues long. Germline CDR1 SNHLY, CDR2 FYNNEI. Trimming took 4 bases from V and 6 from J; bases not matched to a gene: 7. CDR3 DNA sequence: TGTGCCAGCAGTGCCGGGACAGGGAAGAGCGAGCAGTACTTC. Its translation: CASSAGTGKSEQYF.

This clone was seen a single time. The rearrangement uses TRBV6-1 and TRBJ1-2; tentative D call: TRBD1 (6 bases). V shed 4 bases and J shed 3 bases, with 15 bases lying between them. The CDR3 contains 15 residues. Germline CDR1 reads MNHNS; CDR2 reads SASEGT. This CDR3 is CASSGGQWADYGYTF. The CDR3 DNA sequence: TGTGCCAGCAGTGGAGGACAGTGGGCGGACTATGGCTACACCTTC.

On this clone itself: An end of the junction does not agree with germline; a read error may underlie this. DNA for the CDR3: TGTGCTAGCAGCTTACGGGCGGGAGGCGCCTACGAGCAGTACTTC. Translated, it gives CASSLRAGGAYEQYF. The chain couples TRBV7-7 to TRBJ2-7; 8 bases agree with TRBD2. The CDR3 has 15 amino acids. Germline CDR1 is SSHAT and CDR2 is FNYEAQ (reference sequence).

The rearrangement uses TRBV23-1 and TRBJ1-2; D gene uncertain. Being an ORF, TRBV23-1 has a function that is uncertain. The CDR3 is 16 amino acids. V was shortened by 4 bases and J by 3 bases, with 18 bases between the two germline ends. DNA for the CDR3: TGCGCCAGCAGTCCTACGGGCCTCGAGAGGGACTATGGCTACACCTTC. It specifies CASSPTGLERDYGYTF.

This clone was detected only once. DNA for the CDR3: TGTGCCAGCAGTAATACAGGGGGCGCAGCGTACGGCTACACCTTC. The encoded protein is CASSNTGGAAYGYTF. The genes are TRBV2 and TRBJ1-2, with 9 nucleotides matching TRBD1. Germline V CDR1 and CDR2: SNHLY, FYNNEI. The CDR3 sequence is 15 residues long. V lost 5 bases and J lost 8; bases outside the gene matches: 12. Full variable domain (rest looked up from reference TRBV2 and TRBJ1-2): EPEVTQTPSHQVTQMGQEVILRCVPISNHLYFYWYRQILGQKVEFLVSFYNNEISEKSEIFDDQFSVERPDGSNFTLKIRSTKLEDSAMYFCASSNTGGAAYGYTFGSGTRLTVV.

V usage is TRBV2 and J usage is TRBJ2-5; TRBD2 matches 10 bases. The CDR3 covers 14 residues. J was trimmed by 5 bases and V by 5 bases; bases with no gene match: 5. Per germline, CDR1 SNHLY and CDR2 FYNNEI. The DNA for the CDR3 is TGTGCCAGCAGTTCACTAGCGGGGCGGGAGACCCAGTACTTC. Protein sequence: CASSSLAGRETQYF.

The chain employs TRBV5-8 and TRBJ1-5; 7 bases are a match to TRBD1. CDR1 SGHTS and CDR2 YDEGEE come from the germline V gene. The length of the CDR3 is 17 residues. J gave up 0 bases and V 4 bases, and 10 bases lay outside the gene matches. The CDR3 spells CASSVYGTAHSNQPQHF. CDR3 sequence (DNA): TGTGCCAGCAGCGTCTACGGGACAGCCCATAGCAATCAGCCCCAGCATTTT.

This clone came up once. The gene calls are TRBV5-1 and TRBJ1-2; TRBD1 matches 8 bases. The germline gives CDR1 SGHRS, CDR2 YFSETQ. CDR3 size: 14 residues. The J segment lost 6 bases and the V segment lost 6 bases, leaving 10 bases of the junction unmatched. CDR3 amino acids: CASTDWTGRNGYTF. The CDR3 DNA is TGCGCCAGCACCGACTGGACAGGGCGAAATGGCTACACCTTC.

The chain joins TRBV5-1 to TRBJ2-3; D is undetermined. This CDR3 contains 13 residues. Looked up from germline, CDR1 is SGHRS and CDR2 is YFSETQ. The germline V and J ends were trimmed by 5 bases and 9 bases, with 16 bases remaining between them. CDR3 coding DNA: TGCGCCAGCAGTTTCCCCCTCTATGAGACGCAGTATTTT. Amino acid sequence: CASSFPLYETQYF. Variable domain in full (rest from reference TRBV5-1 and TRBJ2-3): KAGVTQTPRYLIKTRGQQVTLSCSPISGHRSVSWYQQTPGQGLQFLFEYFSETQRNKGNFPGRFSGRQFSNSRSEMNVSTLELGDSALYLCASSFPLYETQYFGPGTRLTVL.

V usage is TRBV6-1 and J usage is TRBJ1-4; D not resolved. CDR3 length: 14 amino acids. From germline, CDR1 is MNHNS and CDR2 SASEGT. Trimming took off 3 bases at V and 10 bases at J, with 15 bases between the two ends. DNA for the CDR3: TGTGCCAGCAGTGAGAGGGTTTATTTCGGAAAACTGTTTTTT. Its translation: CASSERVYFGKLFF.

The V call is TRBV25-1, the J call TRBJ1-2; D not resolved. Trimming stripped 1 base from V and 6 bases from J, with 6 bases between. From germline, CDR1 is MGHDK and CDR2 SYGVNS. The CDR3 has 12 residues. CDR3 sequence: CASSEFIDGYTF. CDR3 bases: TGTGCCAGCAGTGAATTTATAGATGGCTACACCTTC.

This chain uses TRBV4-1 with TRBJ2-3; a possible D gene is TRBD1 (6 bases). This CDR3 has 15 residues. V dropped 1 base and J dropped 6 bases, with 14 bases sitting between them. The germline gives CDR1 MGHRA, CDR2 YSYEKL. The CDR3 protein is CASSQVPDRIDTQYF. The CDR3 DNA reads TGCGCCAGCAGCCAAGTACCGGACAGAATTGATACGCAGTATTTT.

This rearrangement joins TRBV30 to TRBJ1-2; D call uncertain. The V and J ends lost 2 bases and 4 bases respectively, with 23 bases between them. The V gene's germline CDR1 is GTSNPN and CDR2 SVGIG (reference sequence). The CDR3 length is 17 residues. The CDR3 sequence is CAWSIDPRHAFGYGYTF. CDR3 coding DNA: TGTGCCTGGAGTATCGACCCAAGACACGCTTTCGGCTATGGCTACACCTTC.

The CDR3 loop reads CASSIEEEANTGELFF. DNA of the CDR3: TGTGCCAGTAGTATAGAAGAGGAGGCGAACACCGGGGAGCTGTTTTTT. This chain links TRBV19 with TRBJ2-2; D might be TRBD2 (5 bases). V was shortened by 0 bases and J by 0 bases, with 8 bases between the two germline ends. The CDR3 extends over 16 amino acids. Per germline, CDR1 LNHDA and CDR2 SQIVND (reference sequence).

The chain joins TRBV19 to TRBJ1-5, with 11 bases identical to TRBD1. Germline loops: CDR1 LNHDA, CDR2 SQIVND (reference sequence). Trimming took 10 bases from V and 10 from J; bases not matched to a gene: 12. The CDR3 loop spans 14 amino acids. The CDR3 DNA reads TGTGCCACCGGCCGGGACAGGGGGTCAGGTCCCCAGCATTTT. Translated: CATGRDRGSGPQHF.

V is TRBV5-1 and J is TRBJ1-1; a possible D gene is TRBD1 (5 bases). There are 14 residues in the CDR3. Germline values: CDR1 SGHRS, CDR2 YFSETQ. Trimming took 0 bases from V and 6 from J, leaving 12 bases between them. CDR3 loop: CASSLGQSEAEAFF. The CDR3 DNA follows: TGCGCCAGCAGCTTGGGACAGTCAGAGGCTGAAGCTTTCTTT.

This chain uses TRBV7-2 with TRBJ2-1; a weak D match, TRBD2 (5 bases). The germline CDR1 and CDR2 sequences are SGHTA and FQGNSA. Between the trimmed V and J ends, which lost 2 bases and 1 base, there was a span of 9 bases. The CDR3 consists of 15 residues. The CDR3 is CASSLQRISYNEQFF. CDR3 DNA: TGTGCCAGCAGCTTACAGCGGATATCCTACAATGAGCAGTTCTTC.

This clone appeared a few times. The chain employs TRBV4-3 and TRBJ2-1; a possible D gene is TRBD2 (5 bases). The CDR3 consists of 17 residues. From germline, CDR1 is LGHNA and CDR2 YSLEER. Trimming took 4 bases from V and 0 from J, leaving 16 bases between them. The CDR3 is CASSPDYGRSSYNEQFF. CDR3 bases: TGCGCCAGCAGCCCCGACTATGGGCGGAGCTCCTACAATGAGCAGTTCTTC.

The chain recombines TRBV6-5 with TRBJ1-5, with TRBD1 identical over 7 bases. The CDR3 runs 15 residues. J lost 7 bases, V lost 6 bases, and 12 bases had no gene match. Per the germline V gene, CDR1 is MNHEY and CDR2 is SVGAGI. CDR3 nucleotide sequence: TGTGCCAGCAGAACGACAGGGACGGTTGGGCAGCCCCAGCATTTT. Encoded protein: CASRTTGTVGQPQHF.

The chain links TRBV18 to TRBJ2-7, with a weak D call TRBD2 (5 bases). V was shortened by 6 bases and J by 2 bases, with 17 bases between the two germline ends. The CDR3 consists of 15 residues. Germline CDR1 reads KGHSH; CDR2 reads LQKENI. The CDR3 is CASSLAGDPTYEQYF. DNA of the CDR3: TGTGCCAGCTCCCTGGCCGGGGATCCTACCTACGAGCAGTACTTC.

The V call is TRBV19, the J call TRBJ1-1; 9 bases match TRBD1. This CDR3 region has 17 residues. The germline V gene has CDR1 LNHDA and CDR2 SQIVND (reference sequence). The trim removed 7 bases at V and 0 bases at J, leaving 12 bases unmatched. The CDR3 spells CASTDRDREGMNTEAFF. DNA for the CDR3: TGTGCCAGTACCGACAGGGACAGGGAAGGCATGAACACTGAAGCTTTCTTT.

The chain couples TRBV4-1 to TRBJ1-5; TRBD1 aligns across 8 bases. Germline V CDR1 and CDR2: MGHRA, YSYEKL. V was clipped by 2 bases and J by 4 bases; unmatched bases: 13. This CDR3 is 18 amino acids long. In nucleotides, the CDR3 is TGCGCCAGCAGCCAAACGGAGCTCAGGGGGCTTAAAAATCAGCCCCAGCATTTT. Translated, it gives CASSQTELRGLKNQPQHF.

This clone has just a few counts. The CDR3 DNA reads as TGCGCCAGCAGTGTCAGGGGCGATACGCAGTATTTT. Protein: CASSVRGDTQYF. The chain carries TRBV10-2 and TRBJ2-3, with D possibly TRBD1 on 6 matching bases. V was shortened by 4 bases and J by 6 bases, with 8 bases between the two germline ends. The germline gives CDR1 WSHSY, CDR2 SAAADI. CDR3 length equals 12 residues.

V usage is TRBV6-5 and J usage is TRBJ2-1, with D possibly matching TRBD1 (6 bases). In germline, CDR1 is MNHEY, CDR2 SVGAGI. The CDR3 contains 14 residues. Trimming pared 7 bases from V and 0 bases from J, leaving 10 bases between. CDR3 bases: TGTGCCAGCAACCCACAGGGCTCCTACAATGAGCAGTTCTTC. Its translation: CASNPQGSYNEQFF.

This rearrangement joins TRBV7-2 to TRBJ2-1, with a tentative D call TRBD1 (7 bases). The CDR3 has 15 residues. Germline V gene data show CDR1 as SGHTA and CDR2 as FQGNSA. V was clipped by 4 bases and J by 4 bases, with 14 bases between them. The CDR3 DNA follows: TGTGCCAGCAGCTCACCCGGGGGACAGTACAATGAGCAGTTCTTC. Residues: CASSSPGGQYNEQFF. Looking up the rest from reference TRBV7-2 and TRBJ2-1 gives the full variable domain: GAGVSQSPSNKVTEKGKDVELRCDPISGHTALYWYRQSLGQGLEFLIYFQGNSAPDKSGLPSDRFSAERTGGSVSTLTIQRTQQEDSAVYLCASSSPGGQYNEQFFGPGTRLTVL.

The V gene is TRBV14, the J gene TRBJ2-7; possibly TRBD1 for D (6 bases). The CDR3 has 14 residues. Trimming removed 2 bases at V and 3 bases at J, with 11 bases between. Per the germline V gene, CDR1 is SGHDN and CDR2 is FVKESK. As DNA, the CDR3 is TGTGCCAGCAGCCAATTACGGACAGTCTACGAGCAGTACTTC. Translation: CASSQLRTVYEQYF.

The chain is built from TRBV9 and TRBJ1-2; unclear D gene. V was shortened by 3 bases and J by 3 bases, with 6 bases between the two germline ends. The CDR3 spans 12 residues. Germline values: CDR1 SGDLS, CDR2 YYNGEE. CDR3 loop: CASSDGYYGYTF. CDR3 DNA: TGTGCCAGCAGCGACGGGTACTATGGCTACACCTTC.

The chain has TRBV5-1 and TRBJ2-1; TRBD2 aligns across 12 bases. Germline V gives CDR1 SGHRS, CDR2 YFSETQ. V was pared by 5 bases and J by 2 bases, with 2 bases of the junction left unmatched. The CDR3 consists of 15 residues. The DNA for the CDR3 is TGCGCCAGCAGACCTAGCGGGGGGGCCTACAATGAGCAGTTCTTC. This codes for CASRPSGGAYNEQFF.